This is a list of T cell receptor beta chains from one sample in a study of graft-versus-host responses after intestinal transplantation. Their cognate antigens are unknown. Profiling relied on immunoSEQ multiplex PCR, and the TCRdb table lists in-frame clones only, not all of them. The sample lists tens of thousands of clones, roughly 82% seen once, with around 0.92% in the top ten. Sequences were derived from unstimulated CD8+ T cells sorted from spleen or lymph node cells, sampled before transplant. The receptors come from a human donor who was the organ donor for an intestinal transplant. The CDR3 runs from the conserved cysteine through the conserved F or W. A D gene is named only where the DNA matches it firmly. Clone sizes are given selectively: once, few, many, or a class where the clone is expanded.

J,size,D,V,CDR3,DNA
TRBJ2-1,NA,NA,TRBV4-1,CASSQAGYNEQFF,TGCGCCAGCAGCCAGGCTGGGTACAATGAGCAGTTCTTC
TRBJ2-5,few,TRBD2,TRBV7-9,CASSWTSGQETQYF,TGTGCCAGCAGCTGGACTAGCGGGCAAGAGACCCAGTACTTC
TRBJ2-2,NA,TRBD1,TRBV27,CASSWDRVTGELFF,TGTGCCAGCAGTTGGGACAGGGTCACCGGGGAGCTGTTTTTT
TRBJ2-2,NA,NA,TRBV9,CASSITNTGELFF,TGTGCCAGCAGCATCACGAACACCGGGGAGCTGTTTTTT
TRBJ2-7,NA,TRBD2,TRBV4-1,CASSLSPSGGADEQYF,TGCGCCAGCAGCCTTTCTCCTAGCGGGGGGGCCGACGAGCAGTACTTC
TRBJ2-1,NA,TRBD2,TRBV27,CASSLGTSYNEQFF,TGTGCCAGCAGTTTGGGGACTAGCTACAATGAGCAGTTCTTC
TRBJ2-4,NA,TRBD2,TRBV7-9,CASSLYSGTSDKNIQYF,TGTGCCAGCAGCCTATATTCCGGGACTAGTGACAAAAACATTCAGTACTTC
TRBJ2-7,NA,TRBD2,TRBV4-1,CASSQGLAGAYEQYF,TGTGCCAGCAGCCAGGGACTAGCGGGAGCCTACGAGCAGTACTTC
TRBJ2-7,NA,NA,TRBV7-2,CAGSPPDYEQYF,TGTGCCGGCAGCCCCCCGGACTACGAGCAGTACTTC
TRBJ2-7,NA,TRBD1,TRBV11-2,CASSLGTGGALYEQYF,TGTGCCAGCAGCTTAGGGACAGGGGGCGCACTCTACGAGCAGTACTTC
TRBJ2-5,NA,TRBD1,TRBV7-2,CASSLVTGAYQETQYF,TGTGCCAGCAGCTTAGTGACAGGGGCGTACCAAGAGACCCAGTACTTC
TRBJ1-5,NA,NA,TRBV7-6,CASSLQGNQPQHF,TGTGCCAGCAGCTTACAGGGCAATCAGCCCCAGCATTTT
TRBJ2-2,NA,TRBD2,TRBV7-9,CASPGGRNTGELFF,TGTGCCAGCCCGGGGGGAAGAAACACCGGGGAGCTGTTTTTT
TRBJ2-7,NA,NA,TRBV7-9,CASSLDRSHEQYF,TGTGCCAGCAGCCTGGACAGAAGCCACGAGCAGTACTTC
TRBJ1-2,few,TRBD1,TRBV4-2,CASSQEAGGGGDGYTF,TGTGCCAGCAGCCAAGAGGCGGGGGGAGGGGGCGATGGCTACACCTTC
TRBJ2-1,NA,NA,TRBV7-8,CASSTPYNEQFF,TGTGCCAGCAGCACCCCATACAATGAGCAGTTCTTC
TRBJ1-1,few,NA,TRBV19,CASSISGGNTEAFF,TGTGCCAGTAGTATTTCGGGGGGGAACACTGAAGCTTTCTTT
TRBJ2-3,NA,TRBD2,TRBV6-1,CASSGLAGGADTQYF,TGTGCCAGCAGTGGACTAGCGGGGGGGGCAGATACGCAGTATTTT
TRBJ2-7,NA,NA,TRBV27,CASSLYSSYEQYF,TGTGCCAGCAGTTTATACTCCTCCTACGAGCAGTACTTC
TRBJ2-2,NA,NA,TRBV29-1,CSVEESGQNTGELFF,TGCAGCGTTGAAGAAAGCGGGCAAAACACCGGGGAGCTGTTTTTT
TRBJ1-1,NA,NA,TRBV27,CASSLGGGDTEAFF,TGTGCCAGCAGTTTAGGGGGTGGGGACACTGAAGCTTTCTTT
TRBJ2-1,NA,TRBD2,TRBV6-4,CASSHGGGSSYNEQFF,TGTGCCAGCAGCCATGGGGGAGGGAGCTCCTACAATGAGCAGTTCTTC